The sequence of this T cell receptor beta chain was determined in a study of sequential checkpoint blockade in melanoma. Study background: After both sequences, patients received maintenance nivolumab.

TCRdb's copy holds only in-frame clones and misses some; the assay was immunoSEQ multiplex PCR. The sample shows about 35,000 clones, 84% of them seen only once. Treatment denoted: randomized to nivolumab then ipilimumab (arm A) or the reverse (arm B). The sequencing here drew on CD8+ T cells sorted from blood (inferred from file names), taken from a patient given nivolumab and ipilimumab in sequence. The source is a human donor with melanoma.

For the CDR3, the DNA is TGTGCCAGCGGATCAACTAGCGGGTTCGCAGATACGCAGTATTTT. Translation gives CASGSTSGFADTQYF. The rearrangement links TRBV9 to TRBJ2-3; the match to TRBD2 covers 9 bases. J gave up 4 bases and V 7 bases, and 10 bases lay outside the gene matches. The CDR3 sequence is 15 residues long. Germline loops: CDR1 SGDLS, CDR2 YYNGEE.